These 30 T cell receptor beta chains were sequenced from one sample in a study of identical twins. TCRdb itself ran the 5' RACE reads through MiXCR, one entry per CDR3 protein. Here the sample spans roughly 570,000 distinct CDR3 sequences, 7.5% to 10% being singletons. In addition, the sample was reused for a study of yellow fever vaccine responses in identical twins.

Sequencing was carried out using PBMCs. The receptors shown here come from a woman aged 18-29 years in good health.

In its sample, this clonotype was seen many times. V is TRBV6-5 and J is TRBJ2-2; D is perhaps TRBD1 (5 bases). V lost 0 bases and J 2 bases, leaving 10 bases between the germline ends. CDR1 is MNHEY and CDR2 is SVGAGI in the germline V gene. The CDR3 is made up of 16 amino acids. CDR3 sequence reads: CASSYSTEINTGELFF. The CDR3 DNA reads TGTGCCAGCAGTTACTCGACAGAAATAAACACCGGGGAGCTGTTTTTT.

Many counts were recorded for this clonotype. The rearrangement uses TRBV7-9 and TRBJ1-3; the D gene is possibly TRBD1 (5 bases). Between the trimmed V and J ends, which lost 5 bases and 0 bases, there was a span of 8 bases. The CDR3 extends over 14 amino acids. The germline V gene encodes CDR1 SEHNR and CDR2 FQNEAQ (reference sequence). CDR3 region: CASSPTGSGNTIYF. Written as DNA, the CDR3 is TGTGCCAGCAGCCCAACAGGCTCTGGAAACACCATATATTTT. Drawing the rest from reference TRBV7-9 and TRBJ1-3, the complete variable domain is DTGVSQNPRHKITKRGQNVTFRCDPISEHNRLYWYRQTLGQGPEFLTYFQNEAQLEKSRLLSDRFSAERPKGSFSTLEIQRTEQGDSAMYLCASSPTGSGNTIYFGEGSWLTVV.

The chain employs TRBV7-9 and TRBJ2-5; 8 positions agree with TRBD2. Germline CDR1 and CDR2: SEHNR and FQNEAQ (reference sequence). V lost 7 bases, J lost 4 bases, and 2 bases stayed unmatched. The CDR3 covers 12 residues. CDR3 in DNA: TGTGCCAGCACCCGGGGGGGAGAGACCCAGTACTTC. This sequence encodes CASTRGGETQYF.

V gene TRBV5-1 combines with J gene TRBJ2-7, with D hard to call. CDR1 is SGHRS, CDR2 YFSETQ, per germline. CDR3 length: 14 residues. V lost 4 bases, J lost 2 bases, and 13 bases lay in between. CDR3 amino acids: CASSTWTDPYEQYF. CDR3 nucleotides: TGCGCCAGCAGCACCTGGACCGATCCCTACGAGCAGTACTTC. Drawing the rest from reference TRBV5-1 and TRBJ2-7, the complete variable domain is KAGVTQTPRYLIKTRGQQVTLSCSPISGHRSVSWYQQTPGQGLQFLFEYFSETQRNKGNFPGRFSGRQFSNSRSEMNVSTLELGDSALYLCASSTWTDPYEQYFGPGTRLTVT.

The rearrangement joins TRBV15 to TRBJ1-6; D gene ambiguous. The CDR3 contains 14 residues. Per the germline V gene, CDR1 is LNHNV and CDR2 is YYDKDF (reference sequence). V lost 1 base, J lost 8 bases, and 9 bases lay in between. The CDR3 coding sequence is TGTGCCACCAGCAGAGCGACCTGGGATTCACCCCTCCACTTT. This translates into CATSRATWDSPLHF.

This clonotype was seen a few times. This chain uses TRBV12-3 or TRBV12-4 with TRBJ2-1; 8 nucleotides align to TRBD2. The CDR3 loop spans 15 amino acids. Trimming took 6 bases from V and 5 from J; bases not matched to a gene: 9. The CDR3 DNA reads as TGTGCCAGCAGGTTTAGCGGGGCAACGGACAATGAGCAGTTCTTC. Its protein product is CASRFSGATDNEQFF.

Many counts were recorded for this clonotype. This rearrangement joins TRBV7-2 to TRBJ2-7; D is possibly TRBD1 (6 bases). The CDR3 consists of 16 residues. CDR1 SGHTA and CDR2 FQGNSA come from the germline V gene. Trimming stripped 1 base from V and 3 bases from J, with 16 bases between. In nucleotides, the CDR3 is TGTGCCAGCAGCTTAGAGGCGGGTACAGGGATCTACGAGCAGTACTTC. Residues: CASSLEAGTGIYEQYF. The whole variable domain, remainder taken from reference TRBV7-2 and TRBJ2-7, is GAGVSQSPSNKVTEKGKDVELRCDPISGHTALYWYRQSLGQGLEFLIYFQGNSAPDKSGLPSDRFSAERTGGSVSTLTIQRTQQEDSAVYLCASSLEAGTGIYEQYFGPGTRLTVT.

The chain employs TRBV27 and TRBJ2-2; D call uncertain. V shed 3 bases and J shed 0 bases, with 8 bases lying between them. CDR1 is MNHEY, CDR2 SMNVEV, per germline (reference sequence). The CDR3 consists of 15 residues. In DNA, the CDR3 is TGTGCCAGCAGTTTCTCCAGTACGAACACCGGGGAGCTGTTTTTT. Protein: CASSFSSTNTGELFF.

This clonotype was seen a few times. The chain carries TRBV5-1 and TRBJ2-7; 7 bases agree with TRBD2. Germline-derived CDR1 and CDR2 are SGHRS and YFSETQ. With 0 bases clipped from V and 5 bases from J, the junction kept 2 bases outside the gene matches. The CDR3 has 13 amino acids. The CDR3 DNA reads TGCGCCAGCAGCTTGGGGACTAGTAACGAGCAGTACTTC. Protein product: CASSLGTSNEQYF.

The chain couples TRBV3-1 to TRBJ2-7; D unclear. Per the germline V gene, CDR1 is LGHDT and CDR2 is YNNKEL (reference sequence). CDR3 length: 12 residues. V lost 0 bases to trimming and J lost 7 bases, with 7 bases between them. CDR3 loop: CASSQELNEQYF. CDR3 coding DNA: TGTGCCAGCAGCCAAGAACTGAATGAGCAGTACTTC.

The chain combines TRBV28 with TRBJ1-2; tentatively, D is TRBD1 (5 bases). The germline V and J ends were trimmed by 5 bases and 4 bases, with 20 bases remaining between them. The CDR3 runs to 16 residues. Germline CDR1 and CDR2: MDHEN and SYDVKM. The CDR3 DNA reads as TGTGCCAGCAGTATGGGGCGGGTGGCCCTTGGCTATGGCTACACCTTC. Its translation is CASSMGRVALGYGYTF.

This clonotype was seen ten or more times. The V gene is TRBV20-1, the J gene TRBJ2-7; 8 nucleotides align to TRBD1. V was pared by 2 bases and J by 4 bases, with 10 bases of the junction left unmatched. The germline gives CDR1 DFQATT, CDR2 SNEGSKA (reference sequence). The CDR3 extends over 15 amino acids. The CDR3 DNA reads as TGCAGTGCTAGAATTCTGGACAGGGATTTTTACGAGCAGTACTTC. Translating it yields CSARILDRDFYEQYF.

This clonotype was observed at least ten times. The rearrangement joins TRBV12-3 or TRBV12-4 to TRBJ1-2; D is undetermined. This CDR3 has 13 residues. The V gene lost 4 bases and the J gene lost 6 bases, with 12 bases spanning the gap. Written as DNA, the CDR3 is TGTGCCAGCAGTTCTCTTCACTTGGATGGCTACACCTTC. This sequence encodes CASSSLHLDGYTF.

This clonotype was counted between two and nine times. The chain employs TRBV6-2 or TRBV6-3 and TRBJ2-2; TRBD2 agrees at 7 bases. This CDR3 comprises 17 residues. Looked up from germline, CDR1 is MNHEY and CDR2 is SVGEGT. With V trimmed by 6 bases and J by 4 bases, 14 bases remained unmatched. As DNA, the CDR3 is TGTGCCAGCAGAAAGCCCGAATCCGGCGGGAGCACCGGGGAGCTGTTTTTT. Protein: CASRKPESGGSTGELFF.

This clonotype was counted between two and nine times. The chain uses TRBV13 and TRBJ2-4; 8 nucleotides line up with TRBD2. Trimming took 5 bases from V and 8 from J; bases not matched to a gene: 5. CDR1 is PRHDT, CDR2 FYEKMQ, per germline (reference sequence). This CDR3 has 13 residues. CDR3 residues: CASSAGGYDIQYF. The CDR3, as DNA: TGTGCCAGCAGCGCGGGGGGCTATGACATTCAGTACTTC.

The genes are TRBV5-6 and TRBJ2-7; D gene unclear. In germline, CDR1 is SGHDT, CDR2 YYEEEE. Trimming removed 4 bases at V and 4 bases at J, with 12 bases between. This CDR3 contains 13 residues. The CDR3 reads CASSKDRSYEQYF. The CDR3 DNA sequence: TGTGCCAGCAGCAAGGACCGCTCTTACGAGCAGTACTTC.

This clonotype was picked up one time. One base away lies a much larger clone, so this may be a sequencing read error. The chain employs TRBV7-2 and TRBJ2-1; perhaps TRBD2 as D (5 bases). In germline, CDR1 is SGHTA, CDR2 FQGNSA. This CDR3 has 15 amino acids. Trimming pared 5 bases from V and 9 bases from J, leaving 20 bases between. The CDR3 region is CASSRQRAHGSEQFF. The CDR3 region has the DNA TGTGCCAGCAGCCGACAACGAGCACATGGGAGTGAGCAGTTCTTC. The full variable domain, its missing parts supplied by reference TRBV7-2 and TRBJ2-1, is GAGVSQSPSNKVTEKGKDVELRCDPISGHTALYWYRQSLGQGLEFLIYFQGNSAPDKSGLPSDRFSAERTGGSVSTLTIQRTQQEDSAVYLCASSRQRAHGSEQFFGPGTRLTVL.

The V call is TRBV20-1, the J call TRBJ2-1, with D unresolved. The length of the CDR3 is 13 residues. Trimming shortened V by 1 base and J by 7 bases, and 11 bases separated the two germline ends. Germline CDR1 DFQATT, CDR2 SNEGSKA (reference sequence). CDR3 nucleotides: TGCAGTGCTAGAGCCCGTGTGGGAAATGAGCAGTTCTTC. Protein product: CSARARVGNEQFF.

A few counts support this clonotype. V usage is TRBV13 and J usage is TRBJ2-1, with 7 bases aligning to TRBD2. The CDR3 totals 17 residues. The J segment lost 5 bases and the V segment lost 0 bases, leaving 10 bases of the junction unmatched. Per the germline V gene, CDR1 is PRHDT and CDR2 is FYEKMQ (reference sequence). As DNA, the CDR3 is TGTGCCAGCAGCTTAGGCGCTAGCGGAAGCCAAAACAATGAGCAGTTCTTC. Protein product: CASSLGASGSQNNEQFF.

Many counts were recorded for this clonotype. The DNA of the CDR3 is TGCGCCAGCAGCTTGATTGGGACTAGCGGGAGAGGCACAGATACGCAGTATTTT. It specifies CASSLIGTSGRGTDTQYF. The chain uses TRBV5-1 and TRBJ2-3; 14 bases fit TRBD2. The CDR3 runs to 18 residues. CDR1 is SGHRS and CDR2 is YFSETQ in the germline V gene. The junction had 5 bases not matched to a gene; V was cut back by 1 base and J by 1 base.

The J gene is TRBJ2-1, the V gene TRBV7-3; 11 bases map to TRBD2. The germline gives CDR1 SGHTA, CDR2 FQGTGA. V shed 1 base, J shed 1 base, and the junction held 18 bases outside the gene matches. The CDR3 length is 22 residues. In nucleotides, the CDR3 is TGTGCCAGCAGCTTAAAGGGTGGGCTAGCGGGAGGCACGGGGGGTTCCTACAATGAGCAGTTCTTC. This encodes CASSLKGGLAGGTGGSYNEQFF.

The V and J genes are TRBV27 and TRBJ1-3, with D unresolved. Germline V gene data show CDR1 as MNHEY and CDR2 as SMNVEV (reference sequence). This CDR3 spans 15 amino acids. The ends were cut back, 2 bases at V and 0 bases at J, with 8 bases in the middle. CDR3 region: CASSLNGVSGNTIYF. The DNA of the CDR3 is TGTGCCAGCAGTTTAAACGGGGTCTCTGGAAACACCATATATTTT.

Only a few counts were recorded for this clonotype. The chain has TRBV28 and TRBJ2-2, with a weak D call TRBD1 (5 bases). V was trimmed by 4 bases and J by 0 bases, leaving 9 bases between them. The germline gives CDR1 MDHEN, CDR2 SYDVKM. The CDR3 extends over 15 amino acids. The CDR3 sequence is CASSSWGSNTGELFF. The CDR3 DNA is TGTGCCAGCAGTTCCTGGGGCTCGAACACCGGGGAGCTGTTTTTT.

This clonotype was seen a handful of times. The rearrangement uses TRBV20-1 and TRBJ2-3; 7 bases line up with TRBD1. The germline CDR1 and CDR2 sequences are DFQATT and SNEGSKA (reference sequence). The CDR3 runs 12 residues. Losses at the gene ends were 6 bases for V and 3 bases for J; bases not matched to a gene: 3. CDR3 region: CSAQDRTDTQYF. For the CDR3, the DNA is TGCAGTGCCCAGGACAGGACAGATACGCAGTATTTT.

V and J are TRBV9 and TRBJ2-7; D is tentatively TRBD1 or TRBD2 (5 bases each). The V gene lost 2 bases and the J gene lost 1 base, with 13 bases spanning the gap. This CDR3 is built from 15 residues. Germline CDR1 reads SGDLS; CDR2 reads YYNGEE. CDR3 sequence: CASSVLGTDSYEQYF. The DNA of the CDR3 is TGTGCCAGCAGCGTTCTCGGGACGGATTCCTACGAGCAGTACTTC.

This clonotype has a count of ten or more. V is TRBV20-1 and J is TRBJ2-7; D may match TRBD1 or TRBD2 (5 bases each). With 4 bases removed from V and 9 bases from J, the gap between germline ends came to 19 bases. Germline CDR1 and CDR2: DFQATT and SNEGSKA (reference sequence). CDR3 length: 13 residues. In DNA, the CDR3 is TGCAGTGCTACTTTGGATAGAGGGGTGGTGCAGTACTTC. Translated, it gives CSATLDRGVVQYF.

This clonotype showed up just a few times. This chain links TRBV5-1 with TRBJ2-3; the D call may be TRBD1 or TRBD2 (5 bases each). Germline CDR1 reads SGHRS; CDR2 reads YFSETQ. Between the trimmed V and J ends, which lost 3 bases and 3 bases, there was a span of 8 bases. The CDR3 covers 13 residues. The DNA of the CDR3 is TGCGCCAGCAGCTCCGGGACGACAGATACGCAGTATTTT. Translated: CASSSGTTDTQYF.

The rearrangement links TRBV21-1 to TRBJ2-1; TRBD2 is taken as the D call from the table, unchecked against the DNA. TRBV21-1 is tagged as a pseudogene. This CDR3 has 16 residues. Here the CDR3 DNA reads TGTGCCAGCATCCAGAGCGGGCACAGCTCCTACAATGAGCAGTTCTTC. It codes for CASIQSGHSSYNEQFF.

The chain uses TRBV20-1 and TRBJ2-5; 8 bases agree with TRBD2. CDR3 length: 15 amino acids. Germline values: CDR1 DFQATT, CDR2 SNEGSKA (reference sequence). J was trimmed by 0 bases and V by 3 bases; bases with no gene match: 6. The CDR3 bases are TGCAGTGCTAGGGAGCGGGAGAGAAACCAAGAGACCCAGTACTTC. Its translation: CSARERERNQETQYF.

The chain couples TRBV7-2 to TRBJ2-7; D gene unclear. The CDR3 contains 12 residues. Per the germline V gene, CDR1 is SGHTA and CDR2 is FQGNSA. The V end lost 2 bases, the J end lost 6 bases, and 8 bases lay between the germline ends. The CDR3 region has the DNA TGTGCCAGCAGCTTACCGCACGCCGAGCAGTACTTC. This gives the protein CASSLPHAEQYF. Filled out from reference TRBV7-2 and TRBJ2-7, the complete variable domain reads GAGVSQSPSNKVTEKGKDVELRCDPISGHTALYWYRQSLGQGLEFLIYFQGNSAPDKSGLPSDRFSAERTGGSVSTLTIQRTQQEDSAVYLCASSLPHAEQYFGPGTRLTVT.